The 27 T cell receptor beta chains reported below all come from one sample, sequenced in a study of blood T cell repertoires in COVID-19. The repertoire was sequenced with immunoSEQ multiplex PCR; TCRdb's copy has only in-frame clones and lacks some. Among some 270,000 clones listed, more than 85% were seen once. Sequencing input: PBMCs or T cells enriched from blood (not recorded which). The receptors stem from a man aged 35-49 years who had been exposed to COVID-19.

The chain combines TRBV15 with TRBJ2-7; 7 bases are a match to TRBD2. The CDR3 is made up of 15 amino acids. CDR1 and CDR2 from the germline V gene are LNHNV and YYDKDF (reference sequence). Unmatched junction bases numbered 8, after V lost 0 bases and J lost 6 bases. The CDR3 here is CATSREGGSVFEQYF. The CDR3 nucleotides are TGTGCCACCAGCAGAGAAGGCGGGAGCGTATTCGAGCAGTACTTC.

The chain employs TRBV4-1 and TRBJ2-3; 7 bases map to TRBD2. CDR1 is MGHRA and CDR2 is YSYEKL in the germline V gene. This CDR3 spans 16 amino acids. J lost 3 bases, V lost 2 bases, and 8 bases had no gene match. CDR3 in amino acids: CASSQIGGGGTDTQYF. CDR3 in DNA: TGCGCCAGCAGCCAAATCGGTGGGGGGGGTACAGATACGCAGTATTTT.

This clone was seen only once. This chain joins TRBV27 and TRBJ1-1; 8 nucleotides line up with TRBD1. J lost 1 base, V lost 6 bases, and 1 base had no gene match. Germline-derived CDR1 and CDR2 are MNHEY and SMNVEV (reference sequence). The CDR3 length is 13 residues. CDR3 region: CASSGQGNTEAFF. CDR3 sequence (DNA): TGTGCCAGCAGCGGACAGGGGAACACTGAAGCTTTCTTT.

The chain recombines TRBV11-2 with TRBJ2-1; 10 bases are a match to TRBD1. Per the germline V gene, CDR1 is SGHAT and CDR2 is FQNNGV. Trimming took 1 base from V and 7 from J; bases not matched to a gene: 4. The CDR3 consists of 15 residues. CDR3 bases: TGTGCCAGCAGCTTAGTTCCGGGACAGGGGAATGAGCAGTTCTTC. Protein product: CASSLVPGQGNEQFF. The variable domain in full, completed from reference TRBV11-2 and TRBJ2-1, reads EAGVAQSPRYKIIEKRQSVAFWCNPISGHATLYWYQQILGQGPKLLIQFQNNGVVDDSQLPKDRFSAERLKGVDSTLKIQPAKLEDSAVYLCASSLVPGQGNEQFFGPGTRLTVL.

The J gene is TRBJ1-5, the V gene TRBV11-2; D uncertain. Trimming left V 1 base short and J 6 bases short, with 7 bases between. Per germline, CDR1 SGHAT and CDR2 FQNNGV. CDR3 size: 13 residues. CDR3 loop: CASSLGRGQPQHF. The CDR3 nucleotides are TGTGCCAGCAGCTTAGGTCGGGGTCAGCCCCAGCATTTT.

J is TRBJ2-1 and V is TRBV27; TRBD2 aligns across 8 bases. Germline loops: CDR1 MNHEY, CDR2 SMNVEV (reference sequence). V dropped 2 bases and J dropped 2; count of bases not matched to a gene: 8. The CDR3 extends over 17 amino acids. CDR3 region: CASSLRLSGRTYNEQFF. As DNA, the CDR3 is TGTGCCAGCAGTTTAAGGCTGAGCGGGAGAACCTACAATGAGCAGTTCTTC.

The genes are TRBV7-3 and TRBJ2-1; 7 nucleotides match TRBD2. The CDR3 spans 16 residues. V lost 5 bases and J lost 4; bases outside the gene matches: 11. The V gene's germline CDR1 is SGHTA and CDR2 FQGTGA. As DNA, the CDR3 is TGTGCCAGCAGCCAAACTAGCGTATCGCTATACAATGAGCAGTTCTTC. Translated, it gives CASSQTSVSLYNEQFF.

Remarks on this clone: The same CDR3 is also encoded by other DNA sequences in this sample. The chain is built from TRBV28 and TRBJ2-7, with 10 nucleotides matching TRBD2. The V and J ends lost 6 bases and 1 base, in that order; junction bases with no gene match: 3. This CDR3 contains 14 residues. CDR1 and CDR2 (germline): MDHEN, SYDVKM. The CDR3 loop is CASRPGLASYEQYF. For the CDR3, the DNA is TGTGCCAGCAGACCGGGACTAGCGTCCTACGAGCAGTACTTC.

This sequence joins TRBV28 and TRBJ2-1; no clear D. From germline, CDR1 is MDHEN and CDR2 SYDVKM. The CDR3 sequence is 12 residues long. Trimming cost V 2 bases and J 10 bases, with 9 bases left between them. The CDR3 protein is CASSLPGGEQFF. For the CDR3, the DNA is TGTGCCAGCAGTTTACCGGGTGGGGAGCAGTTCTTC.

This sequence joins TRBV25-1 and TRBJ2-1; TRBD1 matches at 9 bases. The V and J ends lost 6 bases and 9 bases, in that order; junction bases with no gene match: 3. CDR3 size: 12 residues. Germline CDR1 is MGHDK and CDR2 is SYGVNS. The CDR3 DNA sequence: TGTGCCAGCAGAACAGGGGGCACTGAGCAGTTCTTC. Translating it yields CASRTGGTEQFF. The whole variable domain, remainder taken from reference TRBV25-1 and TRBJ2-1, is EADIYQTPRYLVIGTGKKITLECSQTMGHDKMYWYQQDPGMELHLIHYSYGVNSTEKGDLSSESTVSRIRTEHFPLTLESARPSHTSQYLCASRTGGTEQFFGPGTRLTVL.

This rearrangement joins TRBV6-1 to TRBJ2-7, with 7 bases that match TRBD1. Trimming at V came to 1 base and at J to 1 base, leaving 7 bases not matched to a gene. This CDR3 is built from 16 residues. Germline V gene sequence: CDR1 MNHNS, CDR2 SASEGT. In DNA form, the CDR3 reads TGTGCCAGCAGTGAAGAAAGACAGGGTACTTCCTACGAGCAGTACTTC. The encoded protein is CASSEERQGTSYEQYF.

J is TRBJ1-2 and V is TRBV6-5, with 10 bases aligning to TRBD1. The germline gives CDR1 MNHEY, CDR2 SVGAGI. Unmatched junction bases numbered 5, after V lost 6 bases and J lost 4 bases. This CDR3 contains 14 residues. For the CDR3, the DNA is TGTGCCAGCAGGAAGACAGGGGGCTTCTATGGCTACACCTTC. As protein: CASRKTGGFYGYTF.

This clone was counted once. DNA for the CDR3: TGTGCCAGCAGCCACTACGGCGGGGCCTCTGGAAACACCATATATTTT. Its protein is CASSHYGGASGNTIYF. The V call is TRBV3-1 (or the pseudogene TRBV3-2), the J call TRBJ1-3; perhaps TRBD1 as D (5 bases). Trimming stripped 3 bases from V and 0 bases from J, with 12 bases between. Looked up from germline, CDR1 is LGHDT and CDR2 is YNNKEL (reference sequence). The CDR3 extends over 16 amino acids.

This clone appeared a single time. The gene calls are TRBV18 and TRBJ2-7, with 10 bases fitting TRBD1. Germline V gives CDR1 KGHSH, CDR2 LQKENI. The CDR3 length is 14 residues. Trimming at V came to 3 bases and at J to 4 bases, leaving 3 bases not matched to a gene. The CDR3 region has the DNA TGTGCCAGCTCACCGGGGGGACAGGGGTACGAGCAGTACTTC. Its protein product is CASSPGGQGYEQYF.

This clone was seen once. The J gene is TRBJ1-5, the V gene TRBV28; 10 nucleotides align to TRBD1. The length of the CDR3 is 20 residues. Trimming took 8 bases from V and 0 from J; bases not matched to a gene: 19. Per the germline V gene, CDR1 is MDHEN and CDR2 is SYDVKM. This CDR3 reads CASGYIRDRGSKYSNQPQHF. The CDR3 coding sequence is TGTGCCAGCGGTTATATCCGGGACAGGGGTTCAAAATATAGCAATCAGCCCCAGCATTTT.

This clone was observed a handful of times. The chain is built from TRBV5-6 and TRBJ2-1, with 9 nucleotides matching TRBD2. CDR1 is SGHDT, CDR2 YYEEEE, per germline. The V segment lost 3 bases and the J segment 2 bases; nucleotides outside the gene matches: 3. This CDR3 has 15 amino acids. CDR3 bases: TGTGCCAGCAGCTCGGGACTAGCTCCCTACAATGAGCAGTTCTTC. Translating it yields CASSSGLAPYNEQFF.

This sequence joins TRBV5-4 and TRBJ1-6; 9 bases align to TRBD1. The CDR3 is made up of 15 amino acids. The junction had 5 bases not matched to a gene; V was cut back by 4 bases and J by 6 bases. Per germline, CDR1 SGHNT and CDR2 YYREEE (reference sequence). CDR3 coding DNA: TGTGCCAGCAGCATTGGACAGGGGACTAATTCACCCCTCCACTTT. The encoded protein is CASSIGQGTNSPLHF.

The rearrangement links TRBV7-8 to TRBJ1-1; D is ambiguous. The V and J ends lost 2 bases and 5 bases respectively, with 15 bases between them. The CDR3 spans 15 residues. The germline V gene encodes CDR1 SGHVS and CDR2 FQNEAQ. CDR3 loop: CASSLSGNPSTEAFF. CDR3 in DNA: TGTGCCAGCAGCTTAAGCGGGAACCCCAGTACTGAAGCTTTCTTT.

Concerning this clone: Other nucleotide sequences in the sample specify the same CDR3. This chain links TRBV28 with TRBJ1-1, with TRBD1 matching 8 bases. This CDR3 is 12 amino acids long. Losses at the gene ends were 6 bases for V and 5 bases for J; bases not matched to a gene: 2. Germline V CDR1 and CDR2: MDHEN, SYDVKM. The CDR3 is CASRDRGTEAFF. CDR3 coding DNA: TGTGCCAGCAGAGACAGGGGTACTGAAGCTTTCTTT.

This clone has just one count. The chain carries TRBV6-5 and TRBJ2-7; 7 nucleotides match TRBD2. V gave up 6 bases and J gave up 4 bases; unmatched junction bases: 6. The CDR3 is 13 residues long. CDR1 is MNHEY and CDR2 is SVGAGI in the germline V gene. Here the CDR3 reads CASSYAGEYEQYF. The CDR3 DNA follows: TGTGCCAGCAGCTATGCGGGGGAGTACGAGCAGTACTTC.

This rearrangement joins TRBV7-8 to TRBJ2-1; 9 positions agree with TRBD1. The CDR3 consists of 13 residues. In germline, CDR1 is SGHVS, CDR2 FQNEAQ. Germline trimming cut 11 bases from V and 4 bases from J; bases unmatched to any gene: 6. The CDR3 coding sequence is TGTGCCGCCGGGACAGGGAAATACAATGAGCAGTTCTTC. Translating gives CAAGTGKYNEQFF. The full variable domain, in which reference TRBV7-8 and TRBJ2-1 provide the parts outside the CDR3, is GAGVSQSPRYKVAKRGQDVALRCDPISGHVSLFWYQQALGQGPEFLTYFQNEAQLDKSGLPSDRFFAERPEGSVSTLKIQRTQQEDSAVYLCAAGTGKYNEQFFGPGTRLTVL.

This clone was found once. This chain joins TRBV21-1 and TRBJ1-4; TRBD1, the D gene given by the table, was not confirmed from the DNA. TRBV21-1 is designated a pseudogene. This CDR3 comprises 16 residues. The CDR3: CASSKDAGWQAEKLFF. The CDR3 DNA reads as TGTGCCAGCAGCAAAGACGCAGGCTGGCAGGCTGAAAAACTGTTTTTT.

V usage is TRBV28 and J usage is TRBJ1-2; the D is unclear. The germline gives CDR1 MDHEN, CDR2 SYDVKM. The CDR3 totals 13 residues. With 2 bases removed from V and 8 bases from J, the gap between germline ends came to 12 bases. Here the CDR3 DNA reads TGTGCCAGCAGTTTAACGGGTCGTTGGGGCTACACCTTC. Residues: CASSLTGRWGYTF.

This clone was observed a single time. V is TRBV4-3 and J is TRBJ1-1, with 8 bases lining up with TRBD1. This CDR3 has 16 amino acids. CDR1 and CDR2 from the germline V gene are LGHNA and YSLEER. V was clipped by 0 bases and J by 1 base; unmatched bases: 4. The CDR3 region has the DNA TGCGCCAGCAGCCAAGATCCTGGGACAGGGAACACTGAAGCTTTCTTT. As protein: CASSQDPGTGNTEAFF.

CDR3 in amino acids: CASSPDRVRAFF. As DNA, the CDR3 is TGTGCCAGCAGCCCGGACAGGGTGAGGGCTTTCTTT. This chain joins TRBV7-9 and TRBJ1-1; TRBD1 agrees at 8 bases. The CDR3 runs 12 residues. The V segment lost 5 bases and the J segment 11 bases; nucleotides outside the gene matches: 7. Germline assignment: CDR1 SEHNR and CDR2 FQNEAQ (reference sequence).

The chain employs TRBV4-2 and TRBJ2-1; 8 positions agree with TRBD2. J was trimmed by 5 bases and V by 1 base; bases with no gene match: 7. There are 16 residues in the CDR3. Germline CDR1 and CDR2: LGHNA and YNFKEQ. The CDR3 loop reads CASSQVGGRLNNEQFF. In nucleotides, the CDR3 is TGTGCCAGCAGCCAAGTCGGCGGGAGGCTTAACAATGAGCAGTTCTTC.

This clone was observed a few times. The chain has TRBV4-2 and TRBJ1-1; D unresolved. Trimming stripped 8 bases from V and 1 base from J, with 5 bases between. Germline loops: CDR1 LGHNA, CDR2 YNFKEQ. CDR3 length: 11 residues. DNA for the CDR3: TGTGCCAGCCTAGGGAACACTGAAGCTTTCTTT. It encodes CASLGNTEAFF.